This T cell receptor (beta chain) was captured in a study of control samples from healthy donors and cancer patients. Trimming took 0 bases from V and 1 from J, leaving 6 bases between them. There are 13 residues in the CDR3. Germline lookup yields CDR1 GTSNPN and CDR2 SVGIG (reference sequence). Sequencing used immunoSEQ multiplex PCR; TCRdb keeps in-frame clones, though not all of them. The sample lists around 140,000 clones; under 95% were seen once. The genes are TRBV30 and TRBJ1-1; D not resolved. This sequence was found in a man younger than 35 in good health. Sequences were obtained from blood. The CDR3 nucleotides read TGTGCCTGGAGTGTAATGGGGAACACTGAAGCTTTCTTT. Translating it yields CAWSVMGNTEAFF.